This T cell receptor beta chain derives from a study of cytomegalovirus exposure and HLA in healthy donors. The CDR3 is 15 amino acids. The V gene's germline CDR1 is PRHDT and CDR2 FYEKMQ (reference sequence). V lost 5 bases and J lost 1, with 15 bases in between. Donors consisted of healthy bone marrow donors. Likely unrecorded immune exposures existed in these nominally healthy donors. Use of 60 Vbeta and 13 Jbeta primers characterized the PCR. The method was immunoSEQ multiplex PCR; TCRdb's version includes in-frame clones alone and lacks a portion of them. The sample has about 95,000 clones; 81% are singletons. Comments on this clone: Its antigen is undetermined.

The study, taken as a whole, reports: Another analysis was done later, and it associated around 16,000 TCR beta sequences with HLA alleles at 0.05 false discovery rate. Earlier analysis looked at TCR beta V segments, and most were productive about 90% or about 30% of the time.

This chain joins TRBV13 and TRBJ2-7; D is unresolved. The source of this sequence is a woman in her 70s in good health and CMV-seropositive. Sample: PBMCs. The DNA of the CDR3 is TGTGCCAGCAGCCCTAGAGACGGTGGGTCCTACGAGCAGTACTTC. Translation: CASSPRDGGSYEQYF. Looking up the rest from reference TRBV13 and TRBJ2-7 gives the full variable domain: AAGVIQSPRHLIKEKRETATLKCYPIPRHDTVYWYQQGPGQDPQFLISFYEKMQSDKGSIPDRFSAQQFSDYHSELNMSSLELGDSALYFCASSPRDGGSYEQYFGPGTRLTVT.